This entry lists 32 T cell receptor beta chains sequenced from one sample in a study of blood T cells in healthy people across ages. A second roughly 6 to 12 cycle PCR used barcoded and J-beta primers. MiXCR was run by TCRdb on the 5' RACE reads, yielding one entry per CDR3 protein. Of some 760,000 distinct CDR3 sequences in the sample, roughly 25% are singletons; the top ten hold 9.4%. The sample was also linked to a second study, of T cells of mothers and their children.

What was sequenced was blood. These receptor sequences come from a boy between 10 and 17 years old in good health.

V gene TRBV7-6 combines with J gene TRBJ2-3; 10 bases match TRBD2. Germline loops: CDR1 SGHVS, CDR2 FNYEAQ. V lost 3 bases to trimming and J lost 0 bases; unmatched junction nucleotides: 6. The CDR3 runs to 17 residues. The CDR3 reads CASSFHTSGASTDTQYF. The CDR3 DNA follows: TGTGCCAGCAGCTTCCATACTAGCGGGGCCAGCACAGATACGCAGTATTTT.

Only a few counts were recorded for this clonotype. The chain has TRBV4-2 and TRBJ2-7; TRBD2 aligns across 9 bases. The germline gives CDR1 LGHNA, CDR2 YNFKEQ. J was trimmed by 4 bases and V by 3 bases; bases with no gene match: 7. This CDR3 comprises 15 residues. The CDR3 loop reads CASSQLASGIYEQYF. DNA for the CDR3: TGTGCCAGCAGCCAGCTAGCTAGCGGGATATACGAGCAGTACTTC.

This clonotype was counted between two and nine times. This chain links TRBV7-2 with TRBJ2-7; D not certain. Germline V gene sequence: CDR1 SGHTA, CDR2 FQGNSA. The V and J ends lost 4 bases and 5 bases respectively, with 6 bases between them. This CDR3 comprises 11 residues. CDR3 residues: CASSSGNEQYF. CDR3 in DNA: TGTGCCAGCAGCTCGGGTAACGAGCAGTACTTC.

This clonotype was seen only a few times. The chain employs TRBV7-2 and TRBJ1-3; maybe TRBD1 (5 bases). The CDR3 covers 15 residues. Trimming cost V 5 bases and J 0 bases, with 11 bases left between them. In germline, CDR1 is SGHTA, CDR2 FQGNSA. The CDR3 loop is CASSLWGYSGNTIYF. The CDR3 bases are TGTGCCAGCAGCCTCTGGGGGTACTCTGGAAACACCATATATTTT.

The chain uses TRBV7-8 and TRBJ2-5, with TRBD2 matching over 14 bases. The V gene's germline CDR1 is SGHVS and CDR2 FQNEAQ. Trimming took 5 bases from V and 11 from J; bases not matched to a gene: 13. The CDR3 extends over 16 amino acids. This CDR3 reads CASSHRLAGGPREQYF. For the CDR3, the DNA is TGTGCCAGCAGCCACCGACTAGCGGGGGGGCCAAGGGAGCAGTACTTC.

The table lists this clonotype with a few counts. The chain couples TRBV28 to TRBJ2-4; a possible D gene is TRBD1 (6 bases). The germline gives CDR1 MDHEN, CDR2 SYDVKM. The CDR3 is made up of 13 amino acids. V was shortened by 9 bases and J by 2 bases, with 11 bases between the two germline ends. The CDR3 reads CASGGTPKNIQYF. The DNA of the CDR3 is TGTGCCAGTGGTGGGACACCCAAAAACATTCAGTACTTC.

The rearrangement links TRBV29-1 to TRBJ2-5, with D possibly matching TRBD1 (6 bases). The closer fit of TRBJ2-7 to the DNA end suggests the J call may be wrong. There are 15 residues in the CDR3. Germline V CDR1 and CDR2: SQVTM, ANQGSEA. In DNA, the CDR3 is TGCAGCGTTGAAGATCCTTCCAGGGGCTCCTACGAGCAGTACTTC. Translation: CSVEDPSRGSYEQYF.

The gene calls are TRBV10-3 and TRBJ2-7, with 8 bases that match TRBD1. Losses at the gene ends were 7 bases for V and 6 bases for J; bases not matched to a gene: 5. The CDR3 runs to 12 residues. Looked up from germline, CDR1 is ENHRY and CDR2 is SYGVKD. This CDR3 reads CAITDRGSEQYF. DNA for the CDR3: TGTGCCATCACAGACAGGGGTTCCGAGCAGTACTTC.

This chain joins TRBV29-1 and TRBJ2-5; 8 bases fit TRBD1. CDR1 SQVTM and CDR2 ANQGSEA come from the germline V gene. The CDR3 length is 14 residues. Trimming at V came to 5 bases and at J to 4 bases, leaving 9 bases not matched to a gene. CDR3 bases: TGCAGCGTTATTTGGACAGGGTATGGAGAGACCCAGTACTTC. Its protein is CSVIWTGYGETQYF.

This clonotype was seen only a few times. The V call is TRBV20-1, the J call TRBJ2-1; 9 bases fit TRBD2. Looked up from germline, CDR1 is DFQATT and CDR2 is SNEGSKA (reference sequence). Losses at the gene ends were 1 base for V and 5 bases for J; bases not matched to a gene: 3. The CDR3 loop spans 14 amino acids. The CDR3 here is CSARVASGDNEQFF. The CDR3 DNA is TGCAGTGCTAGAGTTGCTAGCGGGGACAATGAGCAGTTCTTC.

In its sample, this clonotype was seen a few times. The CDR3 coding sequence is TGTGCCAGCAGTGACTCTAGCGGGGGGGCAGATACGCAGTATTTT. Translating gives CASSDSSGGADTQYF. The chain recombines TRBV6-4 with TRBJ2-3, with 11 bases matching TRBD2. Germline CDR1 MRHNA, CDR2 SNTAGT. The CDR3 loop spans 15 amino acids. Germline trimming cut 0 bases from V and 4 bases from J; bases unmatched to any gene: 0.

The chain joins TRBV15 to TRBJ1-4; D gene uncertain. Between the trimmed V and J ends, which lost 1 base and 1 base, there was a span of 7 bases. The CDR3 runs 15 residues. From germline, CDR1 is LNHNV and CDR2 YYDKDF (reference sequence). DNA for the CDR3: TGTGCCACCAGCAGAGCCGGAGTAACTAATGAAAAACTGTTTTTT. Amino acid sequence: CATSRAGVTNEKLFF.

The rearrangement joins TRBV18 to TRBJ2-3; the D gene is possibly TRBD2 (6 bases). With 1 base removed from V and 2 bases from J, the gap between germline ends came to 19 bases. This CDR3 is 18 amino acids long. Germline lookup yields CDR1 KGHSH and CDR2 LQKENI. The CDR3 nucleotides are TGTGCCAGCTCACCACGGAACGGGGGAGAATCAATCACAGATACGCAGTATTTT. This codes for CASSPRNGGESITDTQYF.

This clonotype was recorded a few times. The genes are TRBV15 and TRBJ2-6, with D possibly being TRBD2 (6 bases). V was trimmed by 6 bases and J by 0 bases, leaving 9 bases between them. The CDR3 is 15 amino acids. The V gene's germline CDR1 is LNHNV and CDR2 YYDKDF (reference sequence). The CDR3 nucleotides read TGTGCCACCAGGCCGACTAGCTCTGGGGCCAACGTCCTGACTTTC. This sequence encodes CATRPTSSGANVLTF.

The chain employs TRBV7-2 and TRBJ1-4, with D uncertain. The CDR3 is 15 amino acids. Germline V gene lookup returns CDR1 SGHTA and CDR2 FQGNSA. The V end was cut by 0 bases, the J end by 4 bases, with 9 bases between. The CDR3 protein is CASSLAKGGNEKLFF. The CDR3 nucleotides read TGTGCCAGCAGCTTAGCTAAGGGCGGTAATGAAAAACTGTTTTTT.

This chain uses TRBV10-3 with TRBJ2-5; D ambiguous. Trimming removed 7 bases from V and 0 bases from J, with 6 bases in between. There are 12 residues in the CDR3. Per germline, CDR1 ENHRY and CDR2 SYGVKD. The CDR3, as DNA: TGTGCCATCAAAACAGACCAAGAGACCCAGTACTTC. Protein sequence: CAIKTDQETQYF.

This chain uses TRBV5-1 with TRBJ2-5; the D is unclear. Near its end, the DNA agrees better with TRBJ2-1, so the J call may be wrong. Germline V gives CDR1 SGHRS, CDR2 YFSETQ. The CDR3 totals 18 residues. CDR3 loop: CASSLGSLVADPRYEQFF. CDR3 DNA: TGCGCCAGCAGCTTGGGCTCCCTTGTCGCGGATCCACGCTATGAGCAGTTCTTC.

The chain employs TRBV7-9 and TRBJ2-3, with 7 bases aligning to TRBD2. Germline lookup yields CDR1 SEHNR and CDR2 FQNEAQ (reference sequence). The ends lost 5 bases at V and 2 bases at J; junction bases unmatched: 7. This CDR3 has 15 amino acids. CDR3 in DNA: TGTGCCAGCAGCCCCAGAGCGGGGCCCACAGATACGCAGTATTTT. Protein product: CASSPRAGPTDTQYF.

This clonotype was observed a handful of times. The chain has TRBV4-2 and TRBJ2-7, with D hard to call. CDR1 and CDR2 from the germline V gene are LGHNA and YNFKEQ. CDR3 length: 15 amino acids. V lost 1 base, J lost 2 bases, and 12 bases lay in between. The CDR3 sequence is CASSQALSQTYEQYF. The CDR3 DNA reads TGTGCCAGCAGCCAAGCTCTCTCCCAGACCTACGAGCAGTACTTC.

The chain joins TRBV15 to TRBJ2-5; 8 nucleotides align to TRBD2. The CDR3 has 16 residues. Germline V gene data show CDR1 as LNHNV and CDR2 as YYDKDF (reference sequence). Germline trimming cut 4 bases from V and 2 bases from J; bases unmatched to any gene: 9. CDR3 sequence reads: CATSIEPGLGQETQYF. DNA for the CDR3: TGTGCCACCAGCATAGAGCCGGGACTAGGGCAAGAGACCCAGTACTTC.

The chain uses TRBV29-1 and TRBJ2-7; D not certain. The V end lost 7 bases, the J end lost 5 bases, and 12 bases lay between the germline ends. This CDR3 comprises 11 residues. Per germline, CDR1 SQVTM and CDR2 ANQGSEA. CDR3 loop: CSGAESNEQYF. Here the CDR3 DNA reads TGCAGCGGGGCCGAGTCTAACGAGCAGTACTTC.

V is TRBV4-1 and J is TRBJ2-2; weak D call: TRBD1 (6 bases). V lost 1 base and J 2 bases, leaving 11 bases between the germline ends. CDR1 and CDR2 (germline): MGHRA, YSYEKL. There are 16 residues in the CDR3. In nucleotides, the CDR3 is TGCGCCAGCAGCCAAGTACAGGGCCCAAACACCGGGGAGCTGTTTTTT. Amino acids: CASSQVQGPNTGELFF.

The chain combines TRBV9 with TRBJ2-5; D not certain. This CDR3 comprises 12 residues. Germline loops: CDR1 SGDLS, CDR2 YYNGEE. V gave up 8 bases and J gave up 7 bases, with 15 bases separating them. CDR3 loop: CARAPGSGTQYF. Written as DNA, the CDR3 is TGTGCCAGGGCCCCAGGAAGTGGGACCCAGTACTTC.

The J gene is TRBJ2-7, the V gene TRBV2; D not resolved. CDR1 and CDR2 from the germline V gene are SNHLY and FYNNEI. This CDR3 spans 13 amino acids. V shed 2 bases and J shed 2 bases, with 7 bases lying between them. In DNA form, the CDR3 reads TGTGCCAGCAGTGAATTCCTCACCTACGAGCAGTACTTC. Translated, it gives CASSEFLTYEQYF.

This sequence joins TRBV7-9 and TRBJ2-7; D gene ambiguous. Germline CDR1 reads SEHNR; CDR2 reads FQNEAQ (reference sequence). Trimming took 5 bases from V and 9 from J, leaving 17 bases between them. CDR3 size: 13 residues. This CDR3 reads CASSVTPGGGQYF. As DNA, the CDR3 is TGTGCCAGCAGCGTGACCCCGGGTGGCGGGCAGTACTTC.

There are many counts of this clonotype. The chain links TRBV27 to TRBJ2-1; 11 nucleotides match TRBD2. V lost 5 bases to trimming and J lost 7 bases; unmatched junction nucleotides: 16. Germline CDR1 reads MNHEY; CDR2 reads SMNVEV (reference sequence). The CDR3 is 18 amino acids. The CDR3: CASSPLLPRSGRGNEQFF. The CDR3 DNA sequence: TGTGCCAGCAGTCCCCTTCTGCCGCGTAGCGGGAGGGGAAATGAGCAGTTCTTC.

The CDR3 DNA sequence: TGTGCCAGCAGTGAAGACGGCTTTTTAGGTGAAGCTTTCTTT. Its translation is CASSEDGFLGEAFF. This sequence joins TRBV25-1 and TRBJ1-1; the D is unclear. The V end was cut by 2 bases, the J end by 7 bases, with 14 bases between. CDR1 MGHDK and CDR2 SYGVNS come from the germline V gene. This CDR3 comprises 14 residues.

The CDR3 spells CASSIAFGRQETQYF. Here the CDR3 DNA reads TGTGCCAGTAGTATAGCTTTTGGGAGACAAGAGACCCAGTACTTC. The V and J genes are TRBV19 and TRBJ2-5; maybe TRBD2 (5 bases). V was trimmed by 1 base and J by 2 bases, leaving 11 bases between them. The CDR3 totals 15 residues. The V gene's germline CDR1 is LNHDA and CDR2 SQIVND (reference sequence).

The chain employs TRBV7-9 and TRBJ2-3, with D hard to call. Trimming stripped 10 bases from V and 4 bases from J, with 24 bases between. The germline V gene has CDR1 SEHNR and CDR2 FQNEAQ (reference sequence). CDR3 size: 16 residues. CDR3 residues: CANLPISRSAADTQYF. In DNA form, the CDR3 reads TGTGCCAACCTCCCCATTTCCCGGTCGGCGGCAGATACGCAGTATTTT.

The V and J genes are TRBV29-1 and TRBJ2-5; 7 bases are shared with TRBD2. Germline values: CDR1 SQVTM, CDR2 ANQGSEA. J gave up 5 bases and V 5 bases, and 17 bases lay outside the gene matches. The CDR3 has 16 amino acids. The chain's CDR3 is CSVWLADLLVGETQYF. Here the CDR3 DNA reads TGCAGCGTTTGGCTAGCGGATCTCCTCGTCGGGGAGACCCAGTACTTC.

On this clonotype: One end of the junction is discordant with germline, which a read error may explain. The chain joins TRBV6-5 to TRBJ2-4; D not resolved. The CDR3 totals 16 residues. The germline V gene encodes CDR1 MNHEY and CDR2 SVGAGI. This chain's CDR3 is CASSSLTFLAKNIQYF. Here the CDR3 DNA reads TGTGCTAGCAGTTCCCTAACCTTTCTAGCCAAAAACATTCAGTACTTC.

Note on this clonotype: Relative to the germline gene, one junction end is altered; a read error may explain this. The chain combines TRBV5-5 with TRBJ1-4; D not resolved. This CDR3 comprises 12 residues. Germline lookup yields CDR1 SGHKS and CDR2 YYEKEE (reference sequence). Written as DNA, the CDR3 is TGTGCCAGCAGCTTGGTGTATGAAAAATTGTTTTTT. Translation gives CASSLVYEKLFF.